Described below is a single T cell receptor beta chain sequence and its context. Its antigen is still unknown. This record comes from a study of T-cell memory formation after mild COVID-19. Across the study: TCR clusters mostly belonged to single donors.

This CDR3 comprises 18 residues. Looked up from germline, CDR1 is MGHRA and CDR2 is YSYEKL. The V gene end was trimmed by 0 bases and the J gene end by 1 base; junction bases not matched to a gene: 12. Study-wide results and limits: Clones that contracted from day 15 to 85 were balanced CD4/CD8, while later expanders leaned CD4+.

TCRdb ran MiXCR on the 5' RACE reads and lists one entry per CDR3 protein. The data contain tens of thousands of distinct CDR3 sequences, about 15% of them singletons. The TCR sequence derives from a man in his late teens or twenties who had mild COVID-19 (a few samples of this study predate the infection). Cell type and time point are not known. This chain connects TRBV4-1 to TRBJ2-7, with 7 bases identical to TRBD2. The sample was PBMCs or a T cell subset sorted from them (not recorded which). Here the CDR3 reads CASSQDRNAGGLSYEQYF. The DNA for the CDR3 is TGCGCCAGCAGCCAAGATAGGAACGCCGGGGGGTTATCCTACGAGCAGTACTTC.